The 28 T cell receptor beta chains below were found in one sample sequenced in a study of blood T cells in healthy people across ages. A second roughly 6 to 12 cycle PCR used barcoded and J-beta primers. TCRdb called the 5' RACE reads again in MiXCR, with one record for every CDR3 protein. The sample holds about 650,000 distinct CDR3 sequences; approximately 52% are singletons and the top ten take around an eighth. Material for sequencing was blood. All receptors derive from an elderly woman in good health.

The chain combines TRBV12-3 or TRBV12-4 with TRBJ2-7; D unclear. This CDR3 region has 11 residues. V dropped 8 bases and J dropped 7 bases, with 12 bases sitting between them. CDR3 coding DNA: TGTGCCAGCCGATTACAGAATGAGCAGTACTTC. This translates into CASRLQNEQYF.

The chain couples TRBV20-1 to TRBJ2-5; 7 bases align to TRBD1. Per the germline V gene, CDR1 is DFQATT and CDR2 is SNEGSKA (reference sequence). The CDR3 has 15 amino acids. The J segment lost 2 bases and the V segment lost 6 bases, leaving 12 bases of the junction unmatched. The CDR3 loop is CSARLSSRGQETQYF. CDR3 in DNA: TGCAGTGCCAGACTTTCGAGCAGGGGGCAAGAGACCCAGTACTTC.

This sequence joins TRBV7-3 and TRBJ2-1; 11 bases map to TRBD2. V shed 4 bases, J shed 5 bases, and the junction held 7 bases outside the gene matches. Per germline, CDR1 SGHTA and CDR2 FQGTGA. The CDR3 is 16 residues long. This CDR3 is CASSSSLAGGHNEQFF. The CDR3 DNA is TGTGCCAGCAGCTCCTCCCTAGCGGGAGGACACAATGAGCAGTTCTTC.

The V and J genes are TRBV10-3 and TRBJ2-2, with D possibly being TRBD1 (5 bases). Germline V lookup: CDR1 ENHRY, CDR2 SYGVKD. V shed 0 bases and J shed 6 bases, with 5 bases lying between them. CDR3 length equals 13 residues. The DNA for the CDR3 is TGTGCCATCAGTGAGTCAGGGGCCGGGGAGCTGTTTTTT. This codes for CAISESGAGELFF.

This clonotype was observed at least ten times. CDR3 in DNA: TGCGCCAGCAGCCGGGACCGAGTGAACACTGAAGCTTTCTTT. Translating it yields CASSRDRVNTEAFF. The rearrangement links TRBV5-1 to TRBJ1-1; D may be TRBD1 (5 bases). This CDR3 is 14 amino acids long. The V and J ends lost 4 bases and 0 bases respectively, with 10 bases between them. Germline V CDR1 and CDR2: SGHRS, YFSETQ.

This clonotype was seen a few times. This rearrangement joins TRBV5-4 to TRBJ2-4; 15 bases are shared with TRBD2. Germline CDR1 and CDR2: SGHNT and YYREEE (reference sequence). This CDR3 is 15 amino acids long. Trimming removed 3 bases from V and 6 bases from J; junction bases left unmatched: 1. The CDR3 is CASSWGLAGGNIQYF. DNA of the CDR3: TGTGCCAGCAGCTGGGGACTAGCGGGAGGAAACATTCAGTACTTC.

About this clonotype itself: The junction shows a germline mismatch at one end, possibly a read error. The V gene is TRBV7-2, the J gene TRBJ2-1; 8 bases are shared with TRBD2. CDR1 and CDR2 (germline): SGHTA, FQGNSA. This CDR3 is built from 15 residues. DNA for the CDR3: TGTGCCAGCAGCCTTAGCGGGGTCTCCTACAATGAGCGGTTCTTC. It encodes CASSLSGVSYNERFF.

This clonotype was seen a few times. The chain carries TRBV20-1 and TRBJ1-4, with a tentative D call TRBD1 (6 bases). Trimming pared 5 bases from V and 4 bases from J, leaving 20 bases between. CDR3 length equals 16 residues. Germline CDR1 reads DFQATT; CDR2 reads SNEGSKA (reference sequence). Written as DNA, the CDR3 is TGCAGTGCTCCTTTTTGGCGGGGGGCGATTAATGAAAAACTGTTTTTT. Encoded protein: CSAPFWRGAINEKLFF.

This clonotype was recorded once. J is TRBJ1-1 and V is TRBV3-1; 7 nucleotides line up with TRBD1. J was trimmed by 6 bases and V by 3 bases; bases with no gene match: 7. The V gene's germline CDR1 is LGHDT and CDR2 YNNKEL (reference sequence). The CDR3 runs to 14 residues. The CDR3 protein is CASSQTGTGAEAFF. In nucleotides, the CDR3 is TGTGCCAGCAGCCAGACAGGGACGGGAGCTGAAGCTTTCTTT. Combining the CDR3 with reference TRBV3-1 and TRBJ1-1 gives the whole variable domain DTAVSQTPKYLVTQMGNDKSIKCEQNLGHDTMYWYKQDSKKFLKIMFSYNNKELIINETVPNRFSPKSPDKAHLNLHINSLELGDSAVYFCASSQTGTGAEAFFGQGTRLTVV.

Comments on this clonotype: One base away lies a much larger clone, so this may be a sequencing read error. The genes are TRBV4-2 and TRBJ2-7; 10 nucleotides line up with TRBD1. V trimming: 4 bases; J trimming: 7 bases; junction bases outside the gene matches: 13. Looked up from germline, CDR1 is LGHNA and CDR2 is YNFKEQ. This CDR3 is 16 amino acids long. The CDR3 DNA follows: TGTGCCAGCAGCCGACAGGGGGCGAGCTCCTACAATGAGCAGTACTTC. Encoded protein: CASSRQGASSYNEQYF.

The chain joins TRBV6-5 to TRBJ2-2; D gene uncertain. The CDR3 contains 14 residues. Germline V gene data show CDR1 as MNHEY and CDR2 as SVGAGI. Trimming took 2 bases from V and 6 from J, leaving 10 bases between them. CDR3 sequence: CASSYHEGPGELFF. The CDR3 nucleotides read TGTGCCAGCAGTTACCATGAAGGCCCCGGGGAGCTGTTTTTT.

A word on this clonotype: A much larger clone lies a single base off, so this may be a read error. The CDR3: CSVRPNLRREYF. CDR3 coding DNA: TGCAGCGTTCGCCCTAACCTCCGGCGGGAGTACTTC. The rearrangement joins TRBV29-1 to TRBJ2-5, with TRBD2 as a possible D gene (5 bases). V was shortened by 5 bases and J by 12 bases, with 19 bases between the two germline ends. This CDR3 region has 12 residues. CDR1 SQVTM and CDR2 ANQGSEA come from the germline V gene.

This chain joins TRBV7-2 and TRBJ2-5; possibly TRBD2 for D (6 bases). Trimming left V 2 bases short and J 11 bases short, with 18 bases between. This CDR3 comprises 14 residues. Germline V CDR1 and CDR2: SGHTA, FQGNSA. The CDR3: CASSLNLGWGEQYF. In DNA, the CDR3 is TGTGCCAGCAGCTTAAACCTAGGGTGGGGGGAGCAGTACTTC.

The genes are TRBV5-1 and TRBJ2-3, with 7 bases fitting TRBD1. V shed 5 bases and J 2 bases; nucleotides not matched to a gene: 8. This CDR3 contains 15 residues. In germline, CDR1 is SGHRS, CDR2 YFSETQ. The CDR3 region has the DNA TGCGCCAGCAGTTACAAACAGGGGCTCACAGATACGCAGTATTTT. Its translation is CASSYKQGLTDTQYF.

This clonotype was found many times. This chain links TRBV7-9 with TRBJ2-7; 9 nucleotides align to TRBD2. J was trimmed by 2 bases and V by 5 bases; bases with no gene match: 19. There are 19 residues in the CDR3. Germline V CDR1 and CDR2: SEHNR, FQNEAQ (reference sequence). The CDR3 sequence is CASSTQVGREGPLTYEQYF. The CDR3 DNA follows: TGTGCCAGCAGCACCCAGGTGGGGCGGGAGGGCCCCCTTACCTACGAGCAGTACTTC.

This clonotype came up many times. The J gene is TRBJ2-7, the V gene TRBV11-3; TRBD2 aligns across 7 bases. The CDR3 covers 19 residues. Germline values: CDR1 SGHNT, CDR2 YENEEA. J was trimmed by 2 bases and V by 4 bases; bases with no gene match: 20. CDR3 amino acids: CASSSGFRTPSGGAYEQYF. The CDR3 coding sequence is TGTGCCAGCAGCTCAGGTTTCCGGACCCCTAGCGGAGGGGCCTACGAGCAGTACTTC.

With respect to this clonotype: This clone may be a read error of a much larger clone one base away. This chain connects TRBV5-1 to TRBJ2-3; a possible D gene is TRBD1 (6 bases). This CDR3 region has 15 residues. Germline values: CDR1 SGHRS, CDR2 YFSETQ. Here the CDR3 reads CASRRGGGFTETQYF. CDR3 nucleotides: TGCGCCAGCCGCCGGGGTGGGGGCTTCACAGAGACGCAGTATTTT. Full variable domain (remainder filled in from reference TRBV5-1 and TRBJ2-3): KAGVTQTPRYLIKTRGQQVTLSCSPISGHRSVSWYQQTPGQGLQFLFEYFSETQRNKGNFPGRFSGRQFSNSRSEMNVSTLELGDSALYLCASRRGGGFTETQYFGPGTRLTVL.

In its sample, this clonotype was seen a few times. J is TRBJ2-5 and V is TRBV5-1; D unresolved. CDR3 size: 13 residues. CDR1 is SGHRS, CDR2 YFSETQ, per germline. The V gene lost 5 bases and the J gene lost 2 bases, with 10 bases spanning the gap. In nucleotides, the CDR3 is TGCGCCAGCAGACGCCGGCCACAAGAGACCCAGTACTTC. Amino acids: CASRRRPQETQYF.

This clonotype was recorded at least ten times. The CDR3: CSHRQLQETQYF. The CDR3 nucleotides are TGCAGCCACCGACAGCTCCAAGAGACCCAGTACTTC. This chain uses TRBV29-1 with TRBJ2-5; a weak D match, TRBD1 (5 bases). V lost 8 bases and J lost 1, with 11 bases in between. The germline V gene has CDR1 SQVTM and CDR2 ANQGSEA. The CDR3 extends over 12 amino acids. Together with reference TRBV29-1 and TRBJ2-5, the CDR3 gives the full variable domain: SAVISQKPSRDICQRGTSLTIQCQVDSQVTMMFWYRQQPGQSLTLIATANQGSEATYESGFVIDKFPISRPNLTFSTLTVSNMSPEDSSIYLCSHRQLQETQYFGPGTRLLVL.

Concerning this clonotype itself: A much larger clone is a single base away; this may be a read error. V is TRBV5-1 and J is TRBJ2-5; a possible D gene is TRBD2 (5 bases). V was cut by 0 bases and J by 11 bases, with 14 bases left in between. Germline V gene sequence: CDR1 SGHRS, CDR2 YFSETQ. The CDR3 is made up of 13 amino acids. Here the CDR3 DNA reads TGCGCCAGCAGCTTGGACCCTAGCAATGAGCAGTACTTC. Residues: CASSLDPSNEQYF. The whole variable domain, remainder taken from reference TRBV5-1 and TRBJ2-5, is KAGVTQTPRYLIKTRGQQVTLSCSPISGHRSVSWYQQTPGQGLQFLFEYFSETQRNKGNFPGRFSGRQFSNSRSEMNVSTLELGDSALYLCASSLDPSNEQYFGPGTRLLVL.

Comments on this clonotype: A much larger clone lies one base from this, so it may be a read error. V usage is TRBV27 and J usage is TRBJ2-7, with 10 bases identical to TRBD1. With V trimmed by 9 bases and J by 2 bases, 10 bases remained unmatched. Per the germline V gene, CDR1 is MNHEY and CDR2 is SMNVEV (reference sequence). The CDR3 consists of 15 residues. The CDR3 nucleotides are TGTGCCAGGGGCTCGAGGGACAGGGGTACCTACGAGCAGTACTTC. It encodes CARGSRDRGTYEQYF.

This clonotype was counted many times. The chain is built from TRBV11-2 and TRBJ2-1, with a weak D call TRBD1 (6 bases). The germline V gene encodes CDR1 SGHAT and CDR2 FQNNGV. Trimming removed 1 base at V and 2 bases at J, with 9 bases between. The CDR3 consists of 15 residues. CDR3 DNA sequence: TGTGCCAGCAGCTTAGGGCAGGGGACCTACAATGAGCAGTTCTTC. This gives the protein CASSLGQGTYNEQFF.

On this clonotype: A much larger clone lies a single base off, so this may be a read error. The chain employs TRBV20-1 and TRBJ2-3, with 11 bases lining up with TRBD2. The germline V gene has CDR1 DFQATT and CDR2 SNEGSKA (reference sequence). This CDR3 is 17 amino acids long. The CDR3 sequence is CSSRDVVLAGGADTQYF. In DNA, the CDR3 is TGCAGTTCTAGAGATGTCGTCCTAGCGGGAGGAGCAGATACGCAGTATTTT.

The chain recombines TRBV20-1 with TRBJ2-7; TRBD2 is a possible D gene (6 bases). V was shortened by 6 bases and J by 5 bases, with 17 bases between the two germline ends. The germline gives CDR1 DFQATT, CDR2 SNEGSKA (reference sequence). CDR3 length: 13 amino acids. The CDR3, as DNA: TGCAGTGCGCGGGCCATGACTAGTAACGAGCAGTACTTC. Its protein is CSARAMTSNEQYF.

This clonotype occurred once. The chain employs TRBV5-1 and TRBJ2-7; the D is unclear. The V gene's germline CDR1 is SGHRS and CDR2 YFSETQ. This CDR3 has 14 residues. V dropped 0 bases and J dropped 0 bases, with 7 bases sitting between them. For the CDR3, the DNA is TGCGCCAGCAGCTTGGCACGGATCTCCTACGAGCAGTACTTC. It specifies CASSLARISYEQYF.

This clonotype was observed at least ten times. The genes are TRBV29-1 and TRBJ1-1; a possible D gene is TRBD1 (5 bases). Per the germline V gene, CDR1 is SQVTM and CDR2 is ANQGSEA. The CDR3 is 13 residues long. V lost 6 bases, J lost 4 bases, and 15 bases lay in between. The CDR3 is CSVRAGVSTEAFF. The CDR3 DNA is TGCAGCGTACGGGCGGGGGTGAGCACTGAAGCTTTCTTT.

This clonotype was recorded at least ten times. The gene calls are TRBV4-2 and TRBJ1-1; no firm D call. CDR3 length: 13 amino acids. V was trimmed by 4 bases and J by 7 bases, leaving 13 bases between them. Germline V gives CDR1 LGHNA, CDR2 YNFKEQ. Here the CDR3 reads CASSPSEAFEAFF. DNA for the CDR3: TGTGCCAGCAGCCCCTCCGAGGCGTTTGAAGCTTTCTTT.

V usage is TRBV18 and J usage is TRBJ2-4, with 8 bases that match TRBD1. The DNA end favors TRBJ2-7, so the J call may be wrong. CDR1 KGHSH and CDR2 LQKENI come from the germline V gene. This CDR3 comprises 16 residues. The chain's CDR3 is CASSPPGTGSLYEQYF. CDR3 coding DNA: TGTGCCAGCTCACCTCCCGGGACAGGTAGCCTATACGAGCAGTACTTC.